This TCR beta chain was identified during a study of blood T cell repertoires in COVID-19. About the research overall: Samples came from the United States, Italy and Spain, spanning acute and convalescent COVID-19.

Clones were read by immunoSEQ multiplex PCR, and TCRdb kept only the in-frame ones, dropping some. Of around 250,000 clones in the sample, 86% are singletons; the top ten hold about 5.4%. Material for sequencing was peripheral blood. This sequence was found in a woman of 80 years or more with COVID-19, enrolled during active disease.

CDR3 protein: CASSQVRTGKNIQYF. The CDR3 DNA sequence: TGTGCCAGCAGCCAAGTAAGGACAGGGAAAAACATTCAGTACTTC. This chain uses TRBV3-1 (or the pseudogene TRBV3-2) with TRBJ2-4; 8 bases are a match to TRBD1. Looked up from germline, CDR1 is LGHDT and CDR2 is YNNKEL (reference sequence). J was trimmed by 4 bases and V by 1 base; bases with no gene match: 3. The CDR3 is 15 residues long.